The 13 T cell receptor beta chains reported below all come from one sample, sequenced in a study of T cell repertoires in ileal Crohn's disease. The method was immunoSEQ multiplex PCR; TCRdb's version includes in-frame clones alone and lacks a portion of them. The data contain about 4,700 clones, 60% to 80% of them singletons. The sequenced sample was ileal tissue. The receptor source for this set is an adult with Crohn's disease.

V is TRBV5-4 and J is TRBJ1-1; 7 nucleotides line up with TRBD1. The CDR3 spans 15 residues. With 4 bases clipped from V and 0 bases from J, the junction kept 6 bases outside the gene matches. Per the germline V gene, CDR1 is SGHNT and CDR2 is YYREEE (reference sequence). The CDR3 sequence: CASSAWTGLNTEAFF. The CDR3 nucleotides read TGTGCCAGCAGCGCCTGGACAGGCCTGAACACTGAAGCTTTCTTT.

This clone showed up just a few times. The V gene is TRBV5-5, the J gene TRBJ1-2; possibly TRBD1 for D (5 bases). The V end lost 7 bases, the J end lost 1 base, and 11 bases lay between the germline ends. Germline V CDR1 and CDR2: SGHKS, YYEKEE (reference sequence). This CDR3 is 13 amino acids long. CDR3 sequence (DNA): TGTGCCAGCTCCCCGGGGGGTAACTATGGCTACACCTTC. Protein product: CASSPGGNYGYTF.

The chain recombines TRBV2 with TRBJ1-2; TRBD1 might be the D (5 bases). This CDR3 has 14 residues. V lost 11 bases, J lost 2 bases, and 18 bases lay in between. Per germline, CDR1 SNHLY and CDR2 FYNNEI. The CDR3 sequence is CAGGQGRPNYGYTF. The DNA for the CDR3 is TGTGCCGGTGGACAAGGACGGCCGAACTATGGCTACACCTTC.

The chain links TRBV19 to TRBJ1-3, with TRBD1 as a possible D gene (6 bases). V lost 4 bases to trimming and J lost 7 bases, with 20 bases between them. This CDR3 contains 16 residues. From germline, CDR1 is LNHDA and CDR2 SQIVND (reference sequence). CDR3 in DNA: TGTGCCAGTAGTAACCCATGGACAGAAAGTAGGAACACCATATATTTT. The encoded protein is CASSNPWTESRNTIYF.

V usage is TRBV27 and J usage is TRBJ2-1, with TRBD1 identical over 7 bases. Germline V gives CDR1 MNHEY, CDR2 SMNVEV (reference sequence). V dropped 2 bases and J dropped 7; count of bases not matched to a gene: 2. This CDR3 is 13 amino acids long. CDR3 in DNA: TGTGCCAGCAGTTTAGGGACAGCTAATGAGCAGTTCTTC. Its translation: CASSLGTANEQFF.

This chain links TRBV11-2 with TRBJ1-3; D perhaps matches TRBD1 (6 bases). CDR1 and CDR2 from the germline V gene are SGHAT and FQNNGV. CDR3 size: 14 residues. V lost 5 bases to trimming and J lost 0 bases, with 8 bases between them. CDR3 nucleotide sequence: TGTGCCAGCAGCCAGGGGTCCTCTGGAAACACCATATATTTT. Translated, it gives CASSQGSSGNTIYF.

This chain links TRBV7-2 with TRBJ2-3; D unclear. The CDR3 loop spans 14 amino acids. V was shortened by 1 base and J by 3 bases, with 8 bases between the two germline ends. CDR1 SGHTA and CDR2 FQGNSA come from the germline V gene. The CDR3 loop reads CASSLGVRTDTQYF. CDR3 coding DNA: TGTGCCAGCAGCTTAGGTGTGAGGACAGATACGCAGTATTTT.

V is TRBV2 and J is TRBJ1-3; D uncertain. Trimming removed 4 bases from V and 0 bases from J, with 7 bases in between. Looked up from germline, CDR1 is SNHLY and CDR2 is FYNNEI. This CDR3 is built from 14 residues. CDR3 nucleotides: TGTGCCAGCAGTGTGGCCTCCTCTGGAAACACCATATATTTT. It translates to CASSVASSGNTIYF.

CDR3 sequence reads: CAISVGGAVSNQPQHF. The CDR3 nucleotides read TGTGCCATCAGTGTTGGCGGCGCGGTTAGCAATCAGCCCCAGCATTTT. The V gene is TRBV10-3, the J gene TRBJ1-5; D gene uncertain. Germline V gives CDR1 ENHRY, CDR2 SYGVKD. The CDR3 has 16 amino acids. Trimming removed 4 bases at V and 0 bases at J, with 13 bases between.

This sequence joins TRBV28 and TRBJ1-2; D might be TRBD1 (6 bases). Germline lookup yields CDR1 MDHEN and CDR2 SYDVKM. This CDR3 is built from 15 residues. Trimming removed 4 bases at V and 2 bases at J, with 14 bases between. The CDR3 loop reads CASSSIRTDNYGYTF. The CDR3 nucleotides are TGTGCCAGCAGTTCCATTCGGACAGACAACTATGGCTACACCTTC.

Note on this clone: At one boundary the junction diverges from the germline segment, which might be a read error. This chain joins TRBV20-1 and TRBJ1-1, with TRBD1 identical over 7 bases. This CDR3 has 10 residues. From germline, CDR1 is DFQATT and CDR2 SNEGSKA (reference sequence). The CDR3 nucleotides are TGCAGTGCCACCGACAGGGTTGTTATCTTT. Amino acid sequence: CSATDRVVIF.

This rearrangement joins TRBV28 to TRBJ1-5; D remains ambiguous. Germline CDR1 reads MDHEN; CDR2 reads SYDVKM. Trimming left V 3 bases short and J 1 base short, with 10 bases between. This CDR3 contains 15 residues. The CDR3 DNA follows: TGTGCCAGCAGTTTTCAGCGCTACAGCAATCAGCCCCAGCATTTT. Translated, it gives CASSFQRYSNQPQHF.

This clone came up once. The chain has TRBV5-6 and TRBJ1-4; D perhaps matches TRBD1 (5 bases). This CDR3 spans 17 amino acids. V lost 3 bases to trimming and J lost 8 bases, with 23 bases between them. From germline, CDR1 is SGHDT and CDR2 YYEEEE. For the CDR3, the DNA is TGTGCCAGCAGCTATAACATCCCCGGCAGGGCGGAGGAAAAACTGTTTTTT. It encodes CASSYNIPGRAEEKLFF. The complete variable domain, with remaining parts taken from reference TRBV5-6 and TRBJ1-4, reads DAGVTQSPTHLIKTRGQQVTLRCSPKSGHDTVSWYQQALGQGPQFIFQYYEEEERQRGNFPDRFSGHQFPNYSSELNVNALLLGDSALYLCASSYNIPGRAEEKLFFGSGTQLSVL.